This T cell receptor (beta chain) came from a study of human T cells and chemical hapten exposure. V was shortened by 3 bases and J by 6 bases, with 13 bases between the two germline ends. The CDR3 is 13 residues long. From germline, CDR1 is SGDLS and CDR2 YYNGEE. Specified time point: patch test 3, about 24 weeks after DPC sensitization. This sample's treatment: therapeutic diphenylcyclopropenone sensitization with weekly scalp DPC. At patch-test visits, sampling came before the patch test. TCRdb called the RACE reads again in MiXCR, with one record for every CDR3 protein. The data contain roughly 150,000 distinct CDR3 sequences, roughly a quarter of them seen just once; the ten biggest clones take up roughly 2%.

The TCR was taken from a woman aged 18 to 35 with alopecia areata. Some clones in this sample may be carry-over from other donors' samples. V usage is TRBV9 and J usage is TRBJ2-7; D possibly uses TRBD1 or TRBD2 (5 bases each). Source: whole blood, taken in connection with sensitization to the hapten diphenylcyclopropenone (DPC). The CDR3 here is CASSAEWGTEQYF. DNA for the CDR3: TGTGCCAGCAGCGCCGAATGGGGGACCGAGCAGTACTTC.